This T cell receptor (beta chain) was recovered during a study of T cells after yellow fever vaccination. Study results and caveats: It was a small share of clonotypes that appeared in both CD4 and CD8 compartments.

The germline gives CDR1 SGHAT, CDR2 FQDESV (reference sequence). CDR3 length equals 18 residues. After removal of 2 bases from V and 3 bases from J, the junction contained 12 bases not matched to a gene. This clonotype was counted a few times. MiXCR, run by TCRdb on the 5' RACE reads, gives a single entry per CDR3 protein. The table has about 96,000 distinct CDR3 sequences, approximately 8.4% seen once. The material sequenced was CD8+ T cells not binding an NS4B(214-222) dextramer, sorted from PBMCs, taken roughly 14 days after the first yellow fever vaccination. The clonotype originates from a man younger than 35 who received the YFV17D yellow fever vaccine. V usage is TRBV11-1 and J usage is TRBJ2-5; 10 nucleotides line up with TRBD2. The DNA for the CDR3 is TGTGCCAGCAGCTTACCCCCCCTGGTAGCGGGGGGTAAAGAGACCCAGTACTTC. Translation gives CASSLPPLVAGGKETQYF. Together with reference TRBV11-1 and TRBJ2-5, the CDR3 gives the full variable domain: EAEVAQSPRYKITEKSQAVAFWCDPISGHATLYWYRQILGQGPELLVQFQDESVVDDSQLPKDRFSAERLKGVDSTLKIQPAELGDSAMYLCASSLPPLVAGGKETQYFGPGTRLLVL.